This record covers a single T cell receptor (beta chain). The source of the sample is a study of T-cell memory formation after mild COVID-19. Germline assignment: CDR1 SGHTA and CDR2 FQGNSA. V lost 3 bases and J lost 4, with 12 bases in between. This CDR3 comprises 14 residues. Using constant-segment primers, 5'RACE produced TCR alpha and TCR beta cDNA libraries carrying sample barcodes and UMIs. TCRdb independently ran MiXCR on the 5' RACE reads; one entry per CDR3 protein. The sample comprises 450,000 to 650,000 distinct CDR3 sequences, roughly 22% of which are singletons, and about 8.4% rests with the top ten.

The rearrangement uses TRBV7-2 and TRBJ1-1, with unresolved D. The sequence was collected from an adult woman who had mild COVID-19 (a few samples of this study predate the infection). Cell type and time point are not known. Material: PBMCs or a T cell subset sorted from them (not recorded which). The CDR3: CASSLAPLSTEAFF. The DNA of the CDR3 is TGTGCCAGCAGCTTGGCTCCGCTCAGCACTGAAGCTTTCTTT.